The entry that follows covers one TCR beta chain sequence. The antigen remains unidentified. It is likely a read error: a sequence one base away is far more abundant. This sample is drawn from a study of circulating CD8 cells and anti-PD-1 response in melanoma. Each library started from about 15 ng of total RNA using the QIAseq Immune Repertoire TCR panel. TCRdb reanalysed the reads using MiXCR and keeps one entry per CDR3 protein. Altogether 110 to 150 distinct CDR3 sequences are present, approximately 30% being singletons, with the ten largest covering approximately 70%. Trimming took 5 bases from V and 0 from J, leaving 11 bases between them. Germline V lookup: CDR1 SGHTA, CDR2 FQGTGA. The length of the CDR3 is 14 residues. Study observations and caveats: A small cohort with few responders supplied the baseline and M1 comparisons. No tumor material was available, so peptide assays assessed reactivity. DNEG was most diverse; TIGIT repertoires were least diverse.

Four subsets defined by PD-1 and/or TIGIT were sorted from live CD3+CD8+TCRalphabeta+ cells. The sequences come from CD8+ T cells from PBMCs, collected at baseline or after one month of anti-PD-1 therapy (not recorded which). The chain carries TRBV7-3 and TRBJ2-7, with D hard to call. The TCR was taken from a human donor with melanoma. The CDR3, as DNA: TGTGCCAGCAGCCCGGACCAAAGCTCCTACGAGCAGTACTTC. Protein product: CASSPDQSSYEQYF.